The 21 T cell receptor beta chains below were found in one sample sequenced in a study of T cells after yellow fever vaccination. TCRdb itself ran the 5' RACE reads through MiXCR, one entry per CDR3 protein. The repertoire holds some 560,000 distinct CDR3 sequences, 17% seen once, with roughly 17% in the top ten. Here the sequenced sample was PBMCs, taken 5 to 6 days after the first yellow fever vaccination. The origin of the receptors is a man aged 18 to 30 who received the YFV17D yellow fever vaccine.

This clonotype was observed a handful of times. The J gene is TRBJ1-5, the V gene TRBV20-1; D might be TRBD1 (5 bases). Looked up from germline, CDR1 is DFQATT and CDR2 is SNEGSKA (reference sequence). Trimming cost V 0 bases and J 6 bases, with 9 bases left between them. The CDR3 loop spans 13 amino acids. CDR3 DNA sequence: TGCAGTGCTAGAGACGGGGGGGGTCAGCCCCAGCATTTT. Protein product: CSARDGGGQPQHF.

V usage is TRBV20-1 and J usage is TRBJ2-3; the D gene is possibly TRBD1 (5 bases). Germline assignment: CDR1 DFQATT and CDR2 SNEGSKA (reference sequence). The length of the CDR3 is 13 residues. The ends were cut back, 3 bases at V and 1 base at J, with 8 bases in the middle. The CDR3 here is CSASFRGTDTQYF. The CDR3 coding sequence is TGCAGTGCTAGCTTCAGGGGCACAGATACGCAGTATTTT.

This clonotype was detected only a few times. The chain joins TRBV7-9 to TRBJ2-5; 9 bases match TRBD1. Trimming cost V 4 bases and J 5 bases; bases outside gene matches: 8. The germline V gene has CDR1 SEHNR and CDR2 FQNEAQ (reference sequence). The CDR3 has 15 amino acids. The CDR3 protein is CASSYLTGGKETQYF. The CDR3 nucleotides read TGTGCCAGCAGCTACCTGACAGGGGGGAAGGAGACCCAGTACTTC.

There are a few counts of this clonotype. This chain joins TRBV7-8 and TRBJ2-1, with TRBD1 matching 9 bases. Germline V gene lookup returns CDR1 SGHVS and CDR2 FQNEAQ. The CDR3 runs to 17 residues. The junction had 7 bases not matched to a gene; V was cut back by 0 bases and J by 4 bases. CDR3 loop: CASSLATGGPTYNEQFF. The CDR3, as DNA: TGTGCCAGCAGCTTAGCCACAGGGGGCCCTACTTACAATGAGCAGTTCTTC. Variable domain in full (rest from reference TRBV7-8 and TRBJ2-1): GAGVSQSPRYKVAKRGQDVALRCDPISGHVSLFWYQQALGQGPEFLTYFQNEAQLDKSGLPSDRFFAERPEGSVSTLKIQRTQQEDSAVYLCASSLATGGPTYNEQFFGPGTRLTVL.

This clonotype was counted between two and nine times. V and J are TRBV12-3 or TRBV12-4 and TRBJ2-1, with 8 bases fitting TRBD2. J lost 6 bases, V lost 8 bases, and 12 bases had no gene match. This CDR3 is built from 15 residues. CDR3 region: CASCPPLAVANEQFF. Here the CDR3 DNA reads TGTGCCAGCTGCCCCCCACTAGCGGTCGCCAATGAGCAGTTCTTC.

This sequence joins TRBV18 and TRBJ2-1; 9 bases are a match to TRBD2. This CDR3 is 17 amino acids long. Germline lookup yields CDR1 KGHSH and CDR2 LQKENI. With V trimmed by 0 bases and J by 5 bases, 8 bases remained unmatched. Here the CDR3 DNA reads TGTGCCAGCTCACCACCGGTGCTAGCGGGGTCTAACAATGAGCAGTTCTTC. It translates to CASSPPVLAGSNNEQFF.

This clonotype was counted many times. This chain joins TRBV7-2 and TRBJ2-5, with D hard to call. The V end lost 5 bases, the J end lost 2 bases, and 9 bases lay between the germline ends. CDR3 length: 13 residues. Germline V gene sequence: CDR1 SGHTA, CDR2 FQGNSA. For the CDR3, the DNA is TGTGCCAGCAGCCCAGACCCTCAAGAGACCCAGTACTTC. Translating it yields CASSPDPQETQYF.

This clonotype was detected a few times. J is TRBJ2-1 and V is TRBV20-1; D remains unclear. CDR3 length equals 14 residues. V was trimmed by 1 base and J by 7 bases, leaving 14 bases between them. The germline gives CDR1 DFQATT, CDR2 SNEGSKA (reference sequence). The DNA of the CDR3 is TGCAGTGCTAGAGTTAGGATGAGAGGAAATGAGCAGTTCTTC. It is translated as CSARVRMRGNEQFF.

The chain joins TRBV7-9 to TRBJ1-1; weak D call: TRBD1 (6 bases). Per the germline V gene, CDR1 is SEHNR and CDR2 is FQNEAQ (reference sequence). Between the trimmed V and J ends, which lost 5 bases and 2 bases, there was a span of 15 bases. The CDR3 is made up of 15 amino acids. The CDR3 protein is CASSPTTGTNTEAFF. The CDR3 DNA sequence: TGTGCCAGCAGCCCAACCACAGGGACAAACACTGAAGCTTTCTTT.

This chain connects TRBV28 to TRBJ1-6; perhaps TRBD1 as D (5 bases). The CDR3 spans 15 residues. V was clipped by 6 bases and J by 5 bases, with 14 bases between them. Germline CDR1 is MDHEN and CDR2 is SYDVKM. In DNA, the CDR3 is TGTGCCAGCAGGGGGGTGGGAAAGGATAATTCACCCCTCCACTTT. This sequence encodes CASRGVGKDNSPLHF.

This chain links TRBV2 with TRBJ2-3, with 7 bases lining up with TRBD1. J lost 3 bases, V lost 5 bases, and 20 bases had no gene match. The CDR3 spans 19 residues. Germline loops: CDR1 SNHLY, CDR2 FYNNEI. The CDR3 DNA sequence: TGTGCCAGCAGTAACCCTTACCTGGGACAGCCTACAAAGACAGATACGCAGTATTTT. As protein: CASSNPYLGQPTKTDTQYF. Supplemented by reference TRBV2 and TRBJ2-3, the full variable domain reads EPEVTQTPSHQVTQMGQEVILRCVPISNHLYFYWYRQILGQKVEFLVSFYNNEISEKSEIFDDQFSVERPDGSNFTLKIRSTKLEDSAMYFCASSNPYLGQPTKTDTQYFGPGTRLTVL.

V and J are TRBV12-3 or TRBV12-4 and TRBJ2-5; 9 positions agree with TRBD1. This CDR3 contains 16 residues. After removal of 5 bases from V and 0 bases from J, the junction contained 7 bases not matched to a gene. Here the CDR3 reads CASSGDRGRHQETQYF. The DNA of the CDR3 is TGTGCCAGCAGTGGCGACAGGGGGAGACACCAAGAGACCCAGTACTTC.

This clonotype was counted a few times. This chain uses TRBV4-3 with TRBJ1-2; D call uncertain. The CDR3 runs to 14 residues. Trimming removed 3 bases from V and 0 bases from J, with 8 bases in between. CDR1 and CDR2 (germline): LGHNA, YSLEER. For the CDR3, the DNA is TGCGCCAGCAGCCACCGATCCACTAACTATGGCTACACCTTC. It codes for CASSHRSTNYGYTF.

V usage is TRBV7-6 and J usage is TRBJ2-5, with 7 bases aligning to TRBD2. The CDR3 has 16 amino acids. V was pared by 2 bases and J by 2 bases, with 8 bases of the junction left unmatched. Germline V gives CDR1 SGHVS, CDR2 FNYEAQ. The CDR3 spells CASSLLAGVNQETQYF. CDR3 nucleotide sequence: TGTGCCAGCAGCTTACTCGCGGGGGTGAATCAAGAGACCCAGTACTTC.

The chain links TRBV20-1 to TRBJ2-2, with D uncertain. From germline, CDR1 is DFQATT and CDR2 SNEGSKA (reference sequence). The CDR3 extends over 13 amino acids. The germline V and J ends were trimmed by 6 bases and 1 base, with 9 bases remaining between them. The CDR3 protein is CSAREENTGELFF. CDR3 nucleotides: TGCAGTGCCCGTGAGGAGAACACCGGGGAGCTGTTTTTT.

This clonotype was counted between two and nine times. V and J are TRBV29-1 and TRBJ2-2; 8 bases match TRBD1. CDR3 size: 15 residues. In germline, CDR1 is SQVTM, CDR2 ANQGSEA. Trimming cost V 7 bases and J 3 bases; bases outside gene matches: 10. The CDR3 DNA is TGCAGCGCTAGGGCAGGGGGCTATGACACCGGGGAGCTGTTTTTT. As protein: CSARAGGYDTGELFF.

The chain combines TRBV5-1 with TRBJ1-4; possible D gene TRBD1, 6 bases. Germline V gene lookup returns CDR1 SGHRS and CDR2 YFSETQ. V was clipped by 0 bases and J by 8 bases, with 17 bases between them. CDR3 length: 16 amino acids. CDR3 in amino acids: CASSLEDSRPLEKLFF. In DNA form, the CDR3 reads TGCGCCAGCAGCTTGGAGGACAGCCGTCCCCTAGAAAAACTGTTTTTT.

V usage is TRBV7-9 and J usage is TRBJ1-1, with D possibly being TRBD1 (5 bases). Trimming pared 1 base from V and 4 bases from J, leaving 10 bases between. The CDR3 spans 14 residues. From germline, CDR1 is SEHNR and CDR2 FQNEAQ (reference sequence). The CDR3 here is CASSLDGAGTEAFF. The CDR3 DNA reads as TGTGCCAGCAGCTTAGATGGGGCTGGCACTGAAGCTTTCTTT.

Only a few counts were recorded for this clonotype. The J gene is TRBJ2-7, the V gene TRBV10-1; D gene unclear. The CDR3 extends over 14 amino acids. Germline V gives CDR1 WNHNN, CDR2 SYGVQD (reference sequence). Trimming pared 8 bases from V and 10 bases from J, leaving 24 bases between. The CDR3 sequence: CASAPGRPSSGQYF. The CDR3 nucleotides are TGCGCCAGCGCTCCAGGACGCCCGTCCTCTGGACAGTACTTC.

The rearrangement joins TRBV5-4 to TRBJ2-1, with 8 bases identical to TRBD2. Losses at the gene ends were 2 bases for V and 2 bases for J; bases not matched to a gene: 6. Germline V CDR1 and CDR2: SGHNT, YYREEE (reference sequence). The CDR3 has 16 residues. The CDR3 loop reads CASSLTQGLAYNEQFF. The CDR3 nucleotides read TGTGCCAGCAGCTTAACACAGGGACTAGCCTACAATGAGCAGTTCTTC.

The rearrangement uses TRBV9 and TRBJ2-2; 9 bases are shared with TRBD1. Trimming removed 2 bases from V and 5 bases from J; junction bases left unmatched: 7. Germline lookup yields CDR1 SGDLS and CDR2 YYNGEE. CDR3 length equals 16 residues. The CDR3 DNA is TGTGCCAGCAGCGTGTGGGACAGGGTACCTACCGGGGAGCTGTTTTTT. It is translated as CASSVWDRVPTGELFF.